This T cell receptor beta chain was identified during a study of shared clonotypes between healthy human individuals. As for the study in general: Donors were a couple of women and a few men aged 18 to 49.

Germline lookup yields CDR1 ENHRY and CDR2 SYGVKD. The ends lost 10 bases at V and 5 bases at J; junction bases unmatched: 7. This CDR3 has 13 amino acids. It was CD45RO-negative cells, positively selected for CCR7, that made up naive CD8 cells, with terminally differentiated effector memory CD45RA+ cells excluded. The sorted-subset replicate PCRs were given roughly 200 ng DNA, which is about 29,000 T cell genomes. Data came from immunoSEQ multiplex PCR; TCRdb stores just in-frame clones and leaves some out. The sample lists some 2.1 million clones, around 93% occurring once. A note on this clone: The target antigen is unknown.

Notes on the study in general: Donor scarcity curtailed the genetic and exposure-history diversity represented herein. Rarefaction analysis demonstrated incomplete sorted-subset sequencing notwithstanding large depth.

The V and J genes are TRBV10-3 and TRBJ2-5; 10 positions match TRBD1. The sequence derives from a man younger than 35 in good health. Some clones in this sample may be carry-over from other donors' samples. Sample: naive CD8+ T cells from PBMCs. The CDR3 region is CATWTGGLETQYF. Written as DNA, the CDR3 is TGTGCCACCTGGACAGGGGGGTTGGAGACCCAGTACTTC.